This entry features one T cell receptor beta chain sequence. This clonotype has at least ten counts. It lacks a known antigen. There are no base qualities to consult, and no much larger clone falls within one base. The data were taken from a study of T-cell reconstitution after alpha-beta-depleted transplantation in children (dated by TCRdb to 2016 to 2018). Background for the entire study: The study quantitatively tracked T-cell immune reconstitution after TCRalphabeta/CD19-depleted allogeneic hematopoietic cell transplantation in children using TCR repertoire profiling.

Based on the germline V gene, the CDR1 and CDR2 sequences are MNHEY and SVGAGI. V is cut by 4 bases and J by 8 bases, and the space between the germline ends is 15 bases. Its CDR3 holds 14 amino acids, cysteine through phenylalanine. Of all the DNA, just the CDR3 is kept, 42 bases in frame from base 1. The library was prepared using PCR. Sequencing instrument: Illumina HiSeq 2500. TCR library preparation used molecular barcoding, with unique molecular identifiers applied to normalize quantification of the TCRbeta repertoire. In-frame beta chains were kept once TCRdb had trimmed the public reads at Q25 with fastp and called clones with MiXCR. Each CDR3 protein gets just one entry, which takes the most common genes and DNA from the rows behind it. In this sample the table shows a few hundred thousand distinct CDR3 sequences, about 20% of which occur a single time. Together, the top ten hold around 3.9% of the sample.

Sequencing was performed on PBMCs from the stem cell graft donor, taken from the stem cell graft. The receptor chain draws on TRBV6-5 and TRBJ2-1; the D region possibly corresponds to TRBD1 (6 bases align). This receptor was taken from a human donor who donated a stem cell graft to a child with acute myeloid leukemia. The CDR3 region: CASSSKRKGDEQFF. The nucleotides read TGTGCCAGCAGTTCGAAAAGGAAGGGGGATGAGCAGTTCTTC.